This T cell receptor (beta chain) was recovered during a study of blood T cell repertoires in COVID-19. Study in general: There were acute and convalescent COVID-19 samples, and they came from the United States, Italy and Spain.

There are 14 residues in the CDR3. From germline, CDR1 is MDHEN and CDR2 SYDVKM. V lost 4 bases and J lost 10; bases outside the gene matches: 9. Per the original data handling: Nucleated cell number was recorded as an estimate derived from reference gene primer amplification. Clones were sequenced by immunoSEQ multiplex PCR, and TCRdb holds only the in-frame ones, with some missing. V, J and clone size derive from that table, while D and trimming were established from the DNA sequence. Of 350,000 to 450,000 clones listed, 80% to 90% were seen once; the top ten hold around 1.1%. Enrollees, about 18 to 95 years old, lived in approximately 25 US areas. Two negative PCRs, clearance, or symptom resolution characterized the recovered Cohort 3 donors.

Input material: PBMCs or T cells enriched from blood (not recorded which). The receptor was isolated from a man under 40 who had recovered from COVID-19. This chain uses TRBV28 with TRBJ1-1, with 10 bases aligning to TRBD1. Written as DNA, the CDR3 is TGTGCCAGCAGTTCGCATGGACAGGGGGGAGTAGCTTTCTTT. It is translated as CASSSHGQGGVAFF.